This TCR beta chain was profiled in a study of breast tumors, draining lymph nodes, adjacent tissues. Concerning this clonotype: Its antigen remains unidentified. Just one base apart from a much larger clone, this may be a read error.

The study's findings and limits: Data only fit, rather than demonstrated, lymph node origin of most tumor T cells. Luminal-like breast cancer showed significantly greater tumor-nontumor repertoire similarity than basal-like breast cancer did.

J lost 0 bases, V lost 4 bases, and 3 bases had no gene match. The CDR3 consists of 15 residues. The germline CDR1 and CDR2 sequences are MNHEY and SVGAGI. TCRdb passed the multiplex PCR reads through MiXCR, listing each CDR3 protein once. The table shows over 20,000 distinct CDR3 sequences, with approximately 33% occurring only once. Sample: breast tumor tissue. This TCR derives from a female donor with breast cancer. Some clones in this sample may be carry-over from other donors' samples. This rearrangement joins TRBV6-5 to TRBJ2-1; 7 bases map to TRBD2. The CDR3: CASSSTGGSYNEQFF. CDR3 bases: TGTGCCAGCAGTTCGACGGGAGGCTCCTACAATGAGCAGTTCTTC.